This TCR beta chain was observed in a study of blood T cell dynamics during melanoma immunotherapy. Libraries were prepared by immunoSEQ multiplex PCR; TCRdb keeps only in-frame clonotypes and omits some of them. The table records 17,000 or so clones, roughly 84% of them present only once. As to time point: pre-treatment baseline. General study points: Disease-control patients' PBMC repertoires became either more clonal or more diverse at W3.

The CDR3 length is 16 residues. Germline V gene lookup returns CDR1 MGHRA and CDR2 YSYEKL. The trim removed 3 bases at V and 4 bases at J, leaving 8 bases unmatched. A note on this clone: Its specificity is not known.

The sequence derives from a human donor with melanoma. The sequences come from blood, collected from a patient treated with checkpoint blockade. The chain has TRBV4-1 and TRBJ2-2; 7 nucleotides align to TRBD2. The DNA of the CDR3 is TGCGCCAGCAGCCAGGAGGGACTAAGGATCACCGGGGAGCTGTTTTTT. Protein sequence: CASSQEGLRITGELFF.